This entry is about one T cell receptor beta chain. The antigen it recognizes is unknown. No base qualities exist here, and no much larger clone lies one base off it. Healthy HIV-negative adults with no recently reported acute infections or vaccinations were included as donors. Only Caucasian adults living in Nashville, Tennessee, USA were represented among the donors. CD4+ T cells were enriched by magnetic negative selection, after which naive cells were positively selected on CD45RA and the negative fraction was taken as the memory subset. After blood collection by leukapheresis, PBMCs were isolated using Ficoll-Histopaque density gradient centrifugation and then cryopreserved in the vapor phase of liquid nitrogen. Purity and quantity of every magnetically sorted T cell population were checked by analytical flow cytometry. Genomic DNA was isolated from each sorted fraction and quantified by UV absorbance on a Nanodrop 2000c.

This record belongs to a study of shared clonotypes between healthy human individuals (dated by TCRdb to between 2020 and 2021). With regard to the full study: A few men and a couple of women, aged 18 to 49 years, made up the cohort. To estimate repertoire size and how much clonotypes are shared between individuals, the study performed deep sequencing of blood TCR repertoires from five healthy adults. To increase sequencing depth and limit assay-specific biases, different laboratories used diverse techniques to prepare libraries and sequence TCR repertoires. For each donor, three plates each were used for CD4 naive and CD4 memory, two plates were used for CD8 naive, and one plate was used for CD8 memory. Each donor's leukapheresis produced roughly between roughly 0.9 and 9 billion PBMCs. General conclusions and limits of the study: Pairwise subsampling led to the expectation that sequencing depth would affect the degree of clonotype sharing among donors. Sampling was restricted to blood, and TCR repertoires in tissues likely differ from the TCR repertoires found in blood. The genetic and exposure-history diversity represented was limited by the small number of donors. Naive subsets generally had larger estimated clonotype richness than memory subsets did. When a handful of donors were compared, the shared fraction of clonotypes was around 5% for naive CD4, about 4% for naive CD8, 2% to 2.5% for memory CD4, and 0.3% to 0.5% for memory CD8. Clonotypes shared by all four sorted-subset donors showed higher generation probabilities than non-shared clonotypes. Even with the large sequencing depth, rarefaction of the sorted-subset datasets indicated that sequencing was incomplete.

V and J are truncated by 4 bases and 7 bases respectively, leaving an intervening sequence of 21 bases. Its CDR3 holds 15 amino acids, cysteine through phenylalanine. Solely the CDR3 DNA is kept, with 45 bases framed from the first base. CDR1 and CDR2 are drawn from the germline V gene: SGHRS, YFSETQ. Using the deep immunoSEQ assay, TCR CDR3 regions were amplified from genomic DNA by multiplex PCR. Extracted genomic DNA from each cell subset was spread evenly across all wells of several immunoSEQ 96-well plates, with each plate serving as a replicate. For sorted subsets, each replicate PCR was loaded with 200 ng genomic DNA, equivalent to 30,000 or so T cell genomes. The purified libraries were quantified using a Qubit 3.0 fluorometer, sized with a Bioanalyzer 2100, and then quantified again using the KAPA Library Quantification kit. A separate single-read 150-cycle Illumina NextSeq 550 flow cell was used to sequence each immunoSEQ 96-well plate. The authors' pipeline ran thus. Because only junctional sequences without quality scores were contained in the immunoSEQ output, filtering matching that applied to full-length reads could not be performed. To assign V/J genes and CDR3, sequences were annotated against IMGT germline references using PyIR, a Python wrapper for IgBLAST v1.9. Reads with weak V/J assignments (E-value above 1e-6), missing CDR3, stop codons, out-of-frame junctions, or ambiguous translated residues were removed. A V3J clonotype was defined by an identical inferred V gene, J gene, and CDR3 amino acid sequence. The percentage overlap between two repertoires was calculated by dividing the number of shared unique clonotypes by the size of the smaller repertoire. RTK rarefaction, the Chao1 estimator, and Recon v2.1 estimates of unobserved clonotypes were used to assess repertoire richness. Generation probabilities were computed with OLGA for all TCRbeta clonotypes obtained by the gDNA method from a few donors. TCRdb obtained this table from immuneACCESS and retained in-frame rearrangements with V and J assigned. These tables miss some clones; where compared with another copy, unresolved V genes account for less than half of the shortfall, and the remainder is unexplained. Clone size and V and J calls were adopted from that table, with D and trimming inferred from the DNA. This sample is represented by over a million clones; roughly 74% of them were singletons. Around 0.6% of the sample is held by the ten biggest clonotypes.

Recombination connected TRBV5-1 to TRBJ2-7; TRBD1 is perhaps the D gene, given 6 matching bases. This receptor was obtained from a man between 18 and 29 years old in good health. Some clones in this sample may be carry-over from other donors' samples. Input material: memory CD4+ T cells from PBMCs. In the paper's terms, the cell subset or site label means: CD45RA-negative fraction. The CDR3 protein is CASSLGQSTLDEQYF. The sequenced DNA is TGCGCCAGCAGCCTAGGACAGTCAACCCTTGATGAGCAGTACTTC.